These T cell receptor beta chains were read from a single sample in a study of blood T cell repertoires in COVID-19. TCRdb keeps only in-frame clones here, not all; method: immunoSEQ multiplex PCR. The profile shows around 230,000 clones, roughly 88% of them singletons. Sequences were obtained from PBMCs or T cells enriched from blood (not recorded which). The receptors were gathered from a woman in her 40s with acute COVID-19. Each CDR3 is given with its conserved first and last residue. D genes are given only for firm matches. Not all rows give a size; the values are once, few, many and, for expanded clones, a class.

V gene: TRBV4-1
clone size: .
J gene: TRBJ1-2
D gene: TRBD1
CDR3 DNA: TGCGCCAGCAGCCATCCCGGGACAGGGTGGTCTGGCTACACCTTC
CDR3 protein: CASSHPGTGWSGYTF

V gene: TRBV5-1
clone size: .
J gene: TRBJ1-1
D gene: .
CDR3 DNA: TGCGCCAGCAGCTTGAGCGGAGACACTGAAGCTTTCTTT
CDR3 protein: CASSLSGDTEAFF

V gene: TRBV7-2
clone size: .
J gene: TRBJ1-3
D gene: .
CDR3 DNA: TGTGCCAGCAGCTTAGCCCGGAACACCATATATTTT
CDR3 protein: CASSLARNTIYF

V gene: TRBV5-1
clone size: once
J gene: TRBJ1-3
D gene: .
CDR3 DNA: TGCGCCAGCAGCTTGGTAGGGGCTCCCTCTGGAAACACCATATATTTT
CDR3 protein: CASSLVGAPSGNTIYF

V gene: TRBV18
clone size: .
J gene: TRBJ1-4
D gene: TRBD1
CDR3 DNA: TGTGCCAGCTCACTGGACAGGAAAACTAATGAAAAACTGTTTTTT
CDR3 protein: CASSLDRKTNEKLFF

V gene: TRBV5-4
clone size: .
J gene: TRBJ1-2
D gene: .
CDR3 DNA: TGTGCCAGCAGCCCCGACAGGAACTATGGCTACACCTTC
CDR3 protein: CASSPDRNYGYTF

V gene: TRBV4-2
clone size: .
J gene: TRBJ2-1
D gene: TRBD2
CDR3 DNA: TGTGCCAGCAGCCAAGTCGCGGGGGGCTCCTACAATGAGCAGTTCTTC
CDR3 protein: CASSQVAGGSYNEQFF

V gene: TRBV11-3
clone size: once
J gene: TRBJ2-1
D gene: .
CDR3 DNA: TGTGCCAGCAGCCCCTCCGCGGGACCCAACAATGAGCAGTTCTTC
CDR3 protein: CASSPSAGPNNEQFF

V gene: TRBV7-2
clone size: .
J gene: TRBJ1-2
D gene: .
CDR3 DNA: TGTGCCAGCAGCTTATTCCCGGGGGAATATGGCTACACCTTC
CDR3 protein: CASSLFPGEYGYTF

V gene: TRBV7-9
clone size: .
J gene: TRBJ2-7
D gene: TRBD1
CDR3 DNA: TGTGCCAGCAGCTGGGACAGGGACTACGAGCAGTACTTC
CDR3 protein: CASSWDRDYEQYF

V gene: TRBV7-2
clone size: .
J gene: TRBJ2-5
D gene: .
CDR3 DNA: TGTGCCAGCAGCGCGGGACAGCCCCGAGAGACCCAGTACTTC
CDR3 protein: CASSAGQPRETQYF

V gene: TRBV11-2
clone size: .
J gene: TRBJ2-2
D gene: TRBD1
CDR3 DNA: TGTGCCAGCGGGAGACGCGGGACAGGGGACACCGGGGAGCTGTTTTTT
CDR3 protein: CASGRRGTGDTGELFF

V gene: TRBV3-1/TRBV3-2
clone size: .
J gene: TRBJ2-4
D gene: .
CDR3 DNA: TGTGCCAGCAGCCCTGGTAGGGGTGCCTTAGCCAAAAACATTCAGTACTTC
CDR3 protein: CASSPGRGALAKNIQYF

V gene: TRBV7-9
clone size: .
J gene: TRBJ2-1
D gene: TRBD2
CDR3 DNA: TGTGCCAGCAGCTTATCCCAGATGACTAAGCGGGGGAATGAGCAGTTCTTC
CDR3 protein: CASSLSQMTKRGNEQFF

V gene: TRBV10-3
clone size: once
J gene: TRBJ1-2
D gene: .
CDR3 DNA: TGTGCCATCAGTGGGAGGATCTCGACTAACTATGGCTACACCTTC
CDR3 protein: CAISGRISTNYGYTF

V gene: TRBV10-3
clone size: .
J gene: TRBJ2-3
D gene: TRBD2
CDR3 DNA: TGTGCCATCAGTGTCGCGGGGGACCCCACAGATACGCAGTATTTT
CDR3 protein: CAISVAGDPTDTQYF

V gene: TRBV20-1
clone size: .
J gene: TRBJ2-2
D gene: .
CDR3 DNA: TGCAGTGCTAGTGACGGGGGGAACACCGGGGAGCTGTTTTTT
CDR3 protein: CSASDGGNTGELFF

V gene: TRBV4-1
clone size: .
J gene: TRBJ1-2
D gene: .
CDR3 DNA: TGCGCCAGCAGCCAAGATCTCGCAGGGTATGGCTACACCTTC
CDR3 protein: CASSQDLAGYGYTF

V gene: TRBV29-1
clone size: .
J gene: TRBJ2-7
D gene: .
CDR3 DNA: TGCAGCGTTGAAGATCAACGGAGAAGCTTCGGCGGCTCCGAGCAGTACTTC
CDR3 protein: CSVEDQRRSFGGSEQYF

V gene: TRBV15
clone size: .
J gene: TRBJ1-5
D gene: .
CDR3 DNA: TGTGCCACCAGCAGAGAAGGGGGAAGCAATCAGCCCCAGCATTTT
CDR3 protein: CATSREGGSNQPQHF

V gene: TRBV18
clone size: .
J gene: TRBJ1-1
D gene: TRBD1
CDR3 DNA: TGTGCCAGCTCACCCAACCAGGGGGGTACTGAAGCTTTCTTT
CDR3 protein: CASSPNQGGTEAFF

V gene: TRBV24-1
clone size: .
J gene: TRBJ2-7
D gene: .
CDR3 DNA: TGTGCCCCTTCCCCCTACGAGCAGTACTTC
CDR3 protein: CAPSPYEQYF

V gene: TRBV5-1
clone size: .
J gene: TRBJ1-5
D gene: .
CDR3 DNA: TGCGCCAGCAGCTTGGGGCCATTTTCCGGGACTGTAGGTTTTCAGCCCCAGCATTTT
CDR3 protein: CASSLGPFSGTVGFQPQHF

V gene: TRBV11-3
clone size: once
J gene: TRBJ1-4
D gene: .
CDR3 DNA: TGTGCCAGCAGCTCCAGAGGGAGGACTAATGAAAAACTGTTTTTT
CDR3 protein: CASSSRGRTNEKLFF

V gene: TRBV2
clone size: few
J gene: TRBJ2-3
D gene: .
CDR3 DNA: TGTGCCAGCAATGGACAGCTACAAAGGACAGATACGCAGTATTTT
CDR3 protein: CASNGQLQRTDTQYF

V gene: TRBV6-5
clone size: .
J gene: TRBJ1-6
D gene: .
CDR3 DNA: TGTGCCAGCGGCGGTAGTCAGTATAATTCACCCCTCCACTTT
CDR3 protein: CASGGSQYNSPLHF

V gene: TRBV3-1/TRBV3-2
clone size: .
J gene: TRBJ1-5
D gene: .
CDR3 DNA: TGTGCCAGCAGCCGAGGAGATGGGGGGGCGCATCAGCCCCAGCATTTT
CDR3 protein: CASSRGDGGAHQPQHF

V gene: TRBV3-1/TRBV3-2
clone size: .
J gene: TRBJ2-2
D gene: TRBD2
CDR3 DNA: TGTGCCAGCAGCCACCCCAGACTAGCGCGCATGGAGCTGTTTTTT
CDR3 protein: CASSHPRLARMELFF

V gene: TRBV7-2
clone size: .
J gene: TRBJ2-6
D gene: .
CDR3 DNA: TGTGCCAGCTTCCCCGAGCCGAGGGGGGGGCTAGGGGCCAACGTCCTGACTTTC
CDR3 protein: CASFPEPRGGLGANVLTF

V gene: TRBV19
clone size: .
J gene: TRBJ2-3
D gene: .
CDR3 DNA: TGTGCCAGTAGTATAGGCGGGGGCACAGATACGCAGTATTTT
CDR3 protein: CASSIGGGTDTQYF

V gene: TRBV5-1
clone size: .
J gene: TRBJ2-5
D gene: .
CDR3 DNA: TGCGCCAGCAGCTCGACTCAAGAGACCCAGTACTTC
CDR3 protein: CASSSTQETQYF

V gene: TRBV28
clone size: .
J gene: TRBJ1-2
D gene: .
CDR3 DNA: TGTGCCAGCAGGGGAGGGCTGGGGGCCTATGGCTACACCTTC
CDR3 protein: CASRGGLGAYGYTF

V gene: TRBV7-2
clone size: .
J gene: TRBJ2-1
D gene: TRBD2
CDR3 DNA: TGTGCCAGCAGCTTAAGACTAGCGGGACTCTACAATGAGCAGTTCTTC
CDR3 protein: CASSLRLAGLYNEQFF

V gene: TRBV18
clone size: .
J gene: TRBJ2-2
D gene: .
CDR3 DNA: TGTGCCAGCTCATTAGGACTACCTACCGGGGAGCTGTTTTTT
CDR3 protein: CASSLGLPTGELFF

V gene: TRBV6-5
clone size: .
J gene: TRBJ1-2
D gene: .
CDR3 DNA: TGTGCCAGCCCCAAGGGGGAGACAGGAAACTATGGCTACACCTTC
CDR3 protein: CASPKGETGNYGYTF

V gene: TRBV5-4
clone size: once
J gene: TRBJ2-3
D gene: TRBD1
CDR3 DNA: TGTGCCAGCAGCTTCGGACAGGGTTCGAGAGATACGCAGTATTTT
CDR3 protein: CASSFGQGSRDTQYF

V gene: TRBV5-4
clone size: .
J gene: TRBJ2-3
D gene: TRBD2
CDR3 DNA: TGTGCCAGCAGCCCTCCGCCCGGGACTAGCGGGGAAGATACGCAGTATTTT
CDR3 protein: CASSPPPGTSGEDTQYF

V gene: TRBV7-2
clone size: .
J gene: TRBJ1-6
D gene: .
CDR3 DNA: TGTGCCAGCAGCCGCAGGGAAACCTATAATTCACCCCTCCACTTT
CDR3 protein: CASSRRETYNSPLHF

V gene: TRBV5-4
clone size: .
J gene: TRBJ2-5
D gene: .
CDR3 DNA: TGTGCCAGCAGCAGCAGGGGTGTGGGCCAAGAGACCCAGTACTTC
CDR3 protein: CASSSRGVGQETQYF